This entry lists 14 T cell receptor beta chains sequenced from one sample in a study of blood T cell repertoires in COVID-19. The assay was immunoSEQ multiplex PCR, and TCRdb's table has in-frame clones only and misses some. The profile shows 150,000 or so clones, 70% to 90% of them singletons. The sequenced material came from PBMCs or T cells enriched from blood (not recorded which). Receptor source: a woman between 45 and 65 years old who had recovered from COVID-19.

The chain combines TRBV19 with TRBJ1-5; 7 bases agree with TRBD1. Germline V gene lookup returns CDR1 LNHDA and CDR2 SQIVND (reference sequence). V lost 4 bases and J lost 6; bases outside the gene matches: 3. This CDR3 region has 13 residues. Here the CDR3 DNA reads TGTGCCAGTAGTAACAGGGGAGTTCAGCCCCAGCATTTT. Protein product: CASSNRGVQPQHF.

This clone has only one observation. V usage is TRBV7-8 and J usage is TRBJ2-7, with 14 bases lining up with TRBD2. The CDR3 totals 18 residues. V was pared by 5 bases and J by 6 bases, with 15 bases of the junction left unmatched. Germline CDR1 SGHVS, CDR2 FQNEAQ. The CDR3 loop is CASSTRLAGGQRSSEQYF. For the CDR3, the DNA is TGTGCCAGCAGCACCCGACTAGCGGGGGGGCAACGTTCATCCGAGCAGTACTTC.

This clone is a singleton in its sample. Its ends do not fully match the called genes, so a read error is possible. V is TRBV6-2 or TRBV6-3 and J is TRBJ2-2; possibly TRBD2 for D (5 bases). Germline loops: CDR1 MNHEY, CDR2 SVGEGT. This CDR3 has 14 amino acids. CDR3 residues: CASSAQVGYGELFF. CDR3 in DNA: TGTGCCAGCAGTGCTCAGGTAGGTTACGGGGAGTTGTTTTTT.

This clone was recorded only once. The J gene is TRBJ2-1, the V gene TRBV11-2; perhaps TRBD1 as D (6 bases). Germline CDR1 is SGHAT and CDR2 is FQNNGV. The CDR3 covers 18 residues. V lost 5 bases to trimming and J lost 1 base, with 21 bases between them. The CDR3 DNA reads as TGTGCCAGCAGCCTCAGGACAGCCCTGGGGAATTCCTACAATGAGCAGTTCTTC. It codes for CASSLRTALGNSYNEQFF.

The V call is TRBV18, the J call TRBJ2-7; D perhaps matches TRBD1 (5 bases). From germline, CDR1 is KGHSH and CDR2 LQKENI. V lost 2 bases to trimming and J lost 5 bases, with 16 bases between them. This CDR3 comprises 15 residues. Here the CDR3 reads CASSPMGQITHEQYF. The CDR3 DNA reads TGTGCCAGCTCACCAATGGGGCAGATTACACACGAGCAGTACTTC.

The rearrangement links TRBV7-8 to TRBJ1-3, with 7 bases that match TRBD1. The junction had 7 bases not matched to a gene; V was cut back by 4 bases and J by 4 bases. Germline-derived CDR1 and CDR2 are SGHVS and FQNEAQ. The CDR3 has 15 residues. The chain's CDR3 is CASSSREGQGNTIYF. CDR3 bases: TGTGCCAGCAGCTCTCGAGAGGGACAGGGAAACACCATATATTTT.

The chain carries TRBV6-5 and TRBJ2-2; D is unclear. The germline gives CDR1 MNHEY, CDR2 SVGAGI. CDR3 length equals 14 residues. The V end lost 2 bases, the J end lost 3 bases, and 7 bases lay between the germline ends. For the CDR3, the DNA is TGTGCCAGCAGTTACGGCCAGTACACCGGGGAGCTGTTTTTT. Protein sequence: CASSYGQYTGELFF.

This chain uses TRBV7-8 with TRBJ2-3; 8 bases match TRBD1. Germline CDR1 SGHVS, CDR2 FQNEAQ. There are 14 residues in the CDR3. The J segment lost 3 bases and the V segment lost 5 bases, leaving 4 bases of the junction unmatched. As DNA, the CDR3 is TGTGCCAGCAGCCCTGGACAGGGAACAGATACGCAGTATTTT. Protein product: CASSPGQGTDTQYF.

The rearrangement joins TRBV5-1 to TRBJ2-7; 7 nucleotides match TRBD1. V trimming: 7 bases; J trimming: 5 bases; junction bases outside the gene matches: 6. The CDR3 is made up of 12 amino acids. Germline-derived CDR1 and CDR2 are SGHRS and YFSETQ. DNA of the CDR3: TGCGCCAGCGACAGGGTACTCCACGAGCAGTACTTC. This codes for CASDRVLHEQYF.

This clone came up a few times. V gene TRBV7-9 combines with J gene TRBJ1-5, with TRBD1 matching 7 bases. Germline CDR1 SEHNR, CDR2 FQNEAQ (reference sequence). The J segment lost 12 bases and the V segment lost 1 base, leaving 3 bases of the junction unmatched. This CDR3 is built from 12 residues. The CDR3 is CASSLGDSDQHF. CDR3 coding DNA: TGTGCCAGCAGCTTAGGGGACAGTGACCAGCATTTT.

The chain carries TRBV19 and TRBJ2-6; 10 nucleotides match TRBD2. Losses at the gene ends were 9 bases for V and 2 bases for J; bases not matched to a gene: 4. Germline CDR1 is LNHDA and CDR2 is SQIVND (reference sequence). This CDR3 has 15 residues. CDR3 protein: CASSGGGTGANVLTF. The DNA for the CDR3 is TGTGCCAGCAGCGGGGGGGGCACTGGGGCCAACGTCCTGACTTTC.

CDR3 residues: CASSFRAKAFF. CDR3 bases: TGTGCCAGCAGTTTTAGAGCGAAAGCTTTCTTT. The chain recombines TRBV12-3 or TRBV12-4 with TRBJ1-1; D is unclear. The V end was cut by 3 bases, the J end by 9 bases, with 8 bases between. The CDR3 length is 11 residues.

V is TRBV5-1 and J is TRBJ1-2, with D unclear. The germline CDR1 and CDR2 sequences are SGHRS and YFSETQ. The V end lost 3 bases, the J end lost 7 bases, and 22 bases lay between the germline ends. The CDR3 covers 16 residues. The CDR3 loop reads CASSSMGDGFGFGYTF. The CDR3, as DNA: TGCGCCAGCAGCTCGATGGGTGACGGGTTTGGATTTGGCTACACCTTC.

The gene calls are TRBV4-1 and TRBJ1-2, with a possible D match to TRBD1 (5 bases). Trimming cost V 1 base and J 6 bases, with 18 bases left between them. This CDR3 region has 16 residues. CDR1 is MGHRA, CDR2 YSYEKL, per germline. The CDR3 region is CASSQGLGGGPHGYTF. The CDR3 nucleotides read TGCGCCAGCAGCCAAGGGCTTGGGGGAGGGCCGCATGGCTACACCTTC.